These 29 T cell receptor beta chains originate from one sample sequenced in a study of T cells in Graves' hyperthyroidism and ophthalmopathy. The TCR beta CDR3 regions underwent amplification using RNA transcripts as the source. HTBI primers were employed in a first-round RT-PCR of the TCR CDR3. TCRdb reprocessed the multiplex PCR reads with MiXCR, giving one entry per CDR3 protein. The sample lists some 370,000 distinct CDR3 sequences, 17% occurring once. Sample: blood. The receptor set was obtained from a young woman with Graves' hyperthyroidism that later progressed to Graves' ophthalmopathy.

This clonotype was observed at least ten times. Its ends do not fully match the called genes, so a read error is possible. The chain links TRBV27 to TRBJ1-1; D uncertain. Germline CDR1 MNHEY, CDR2 SMNVEV (reference sequence). The CDR3 is 13 amino acids. This CDR3 reads CASSLSGNAEAFF. CDR3 bases: TGTGCCAGCAGTTTATCAGGGAACGCTGAAGCTTTCTTT.

This clonotype was observed at least ten times. The J gene is TRBJ2-5, the V gene TRBV4-1; no clear D gene. CDR1 MGHRA and CDR2 YSYEKL come from the germline V gene. This CDR3 contains 14 residues. The V and J ends lost 1 base and 5 bases respectively, with 11 bases between them. This CDR3 reads CASSQAMFMETQYF. In DNA form, the CDR3 reads TGCGCCAGCAGCCAAGCTATGTTCATGGAGACCCAGTACTTC.

The table lists this clonotype with many counts. A read error is possible here, since a much larger clone lies one base away. This rearrangement joins TRBV7-6 to TRBJ2-3; 10 nucleotides line up with TRBD2. Germline CDR1 and CDR2: SGHVS and FNYEAQ. The length of the CDR3 is 14 residues. After removal of 4 bases from V and 4 bases from J, the junction contained 2 bases not matched to a gene. CDR3 bases: TGTGCCAGCAGCTCTAGCGGGAGTGCAGATACGCAGTATTTT. Translated: CASSSSGSADTQYF.

This clonotype was observed many times. V is TRBV2 and J is TRBJ1-1, with D perhaps matching TRBD1 (5 bases). Trimming cost V 7 bases and J 3 bases, with 15 bases left between them. CDR1 and CDR2 from the germline V gene are SNHLY and FYNNEI. The CDR3 is 14 amino acids. This CDR3 is CASIFLLGDTEAFF. The DNA of the CDR3 is TGTGCCAGCATTTTCCTCCTGGGGGACACTGAAGCTTTCTTT.

At least ten counts were recorded for this clonotype. The DNA of the CDR3 is TGTGCCAGCAGTGAAAAGGGTGTGATGACAGATACGCAGTATTTT. Translated: CASSEKGVMTDTQYF. The chain combines TRBV6-1 with TRBJ2-3, with unresolved D. Trimming removed 2 bases from V and 3 bases from J, with 12 bases in between. This CDR3 is built from 15 residues. Germline V CDR1 and CDR2: MNHNS, SASEGT.

The rearrangement links TRBV20-1 to TRBJ2-3, with 9 positions matching TRBD1. This CDR3 spans 14 amino acids. Germline CDR1 reads DFQATT; CDR2 reads SNEGSKA (reference sequence). V lost 6 bases, J lost 3 bases, and 7 bases stayed unmatched. CDR3 protein: CSAEGTGRTDTQYF. The CDR3 region has the DNA TGCAGTGCCGAAGGGACAGGGAGGACAGATACGCAGTATTTT.

This clonotype was detected many times. The chain joins TRBV5-1 to TRBJ2-7, with TRBD1 matching over 10 bases. Trimming took 4 bases from V and 2 from J; bases not matched to a gene: 9. The germline CDR1 and CDR2 sequences are SGHRS and YFSETQ. This CDR3 contains 16 residues. CDR3 coding DNA: TGCGCCAGCAGCCAACATCCCGGGACAGGGGCCTACGAGCAGTACTTC. The encoded protein is CASSQHPGTGAYEQYF.

This clonotype was counted many times. The rearrangement joins TRBV9 to TRBJ2-2; TRBD1 matches at 7 bases. CDR1 is SGDLS and CDR2 is YYNGEE in the germline V gene. This CDR3 contains 16 residues. V lost 3 bases to trimming and J lost 0 bases; unmatched junction nucleotides: 5. As DNA, the CDR3 is TGTGCCAGCAGCGAACAGGGGATACCGAACACCGGGGAGCTGTTTTTT. Amino acid sequence: CASSEQGIPNTGELFF.

V and J are TRBV11-2 and TRBJ1-1, with D possibly being TRBD1 (5 bases). Germline values: CDR1 SGHAT, CDR2 FQNNGV. The CDR3 is made up of 14 amino acids. Trimming shortened V by 1 base and J by 5 bases, and 11 bases separated the two germline ends. The CDR3 bases are TGTGCCAGCAGCTTAGCTTGGGGGAGTACTGAAGCTTTCTTT. Protein sequence: CASSLAWGSTEAFF. The full variable domain, in which reference TRBV11-2 and TRBJ1-1 provide the parts outside the CDR3, is EAGVAQSPRYKIIEKRQSVAFWCNPISGHATLYWYQQILGQGPKLLIQFQNNGVVDDSQLPKDRFSAERLKGVDSTLKIQPAKLEDSAVYLCASSLAWGSTEAFFGQGTRLTVV.

This clonotype was recorded at least ten times. The chain links TRBV12-3 or TRBV12-4 to TRBJ1-4, with a tentative D call TRBD1 (5 bases). V lost 1 base to trimming and J lost 3 bases, with 9 bases between them. This CDR3 region has 15 residues. This CDR3 is CASSLEYRSNEKLFF. CDR3 sequence (DNA): TGTGCCAGCAGTTTAGAGTACAGGTCTAATGAAAAACTGTTTTTT.

As for this clonotype: This may be a read error, as it is one base from a much larger clone. The CDR3 DNA sequence: TGTGCCAGCAGCTTAATGCGGGGGCCCTACAATGAGCAGTCCTTC. Translating it yields CASSLMRGPYNEQSF. The chain combines TRBV13 with TRBJ2-1, with D possibly matching TRBD2 (7 bases). Germline CDR1 reads PRHDT; CDR2 reads FYEKMQ (reference sequence). The CDR3 has 15 residues.

This clonotype was observed at least ten times. The chain links TRBV27 to TRBJ1-6; D is possibly TRBD1 (5 bases). The CDR3 contains 15 residues. Germline V lookup: CDR1 MNHEY, CDR2 SMNVEV (reference sequence). V dropped 2 bases and J dropped 9 bases, with 14 bases sitting between them. CDR3 in amino acids: CASSLAGQGTSPLHF. For the CDR3, the DNA is TGTGCCAGCAGTTTAGCCGGGCAGGGAACTTCACCCCTCCACTTT.

This clonotype was recorded at least ten times. V usage is TRBV6-1 and J usage is TRBJ2-1; D ambiguous. CDR3 size: 13 residues. The germline gives CDR1 MNHNS, CDR2 SASEGT. The V end was cut by 7 bases, the J end by 3 bases, with 10 bases between. In DNA form, the CDR3 reads TGTGCCAGCACTAAAATCAGCTACAATGAGCAGTTCTTC. It codes for CASTKISYNEQFF.

The rearrangement uses TRBV12-3 or TRBV12-4 and TRBJ2-1; D ambiguous. With 6 bases removed from V and 7 bases from J, the gap between germline ends came to 16 bases. The CDR3 is 14 residues long. In DNA form, the CDR3 reads TGTGCCAGCAGCCCCTCCGGGTTATCGAATGAGCAGTTCTTC. Protein product: CASSPSGLSNEQFF.

This clonotype was detected ten times or more. The chain couples TRBV6-5 to TRBJ2-7; D may be TRBD1 (6 bases). V was trimmed by 4 bases and J by 5 bases, leaving 15 bases between them. In germline, CDR1 is MNHEY, CDR2 SVGAGI. The CDR3 contains 14 residues. The CDR3 spells CASSSLAGGNEQYF. In DNA, the CDR3 is TGTGCCAGCAGTTCCCTCGCTGGGGGCAACGAGCAGTACTTC.

This clonotype was picked up a small number of times. The V gene is TRBV6-1, the J gene TRBJ2-7; 8 bases are shared with TRBD2. V dropped 6 bases and J dropped 2; count of bases not matched to a gene: 6. Germline CDR1 MNHNS, CDR2 SASEGT. There are 14 residues in the CDR3. CDR3 nucleotides: TGTGCCAGCAGCCGGACTAGCCCGACCTACGAGCAGTACTTC. It is translated as CASSRTSPTYEQYF.

This clonotype has at least ten counts. This chain connects TRBV5-6 to TRBJ1-2; TRBD1 matches 8 bases. The CDR3 covers 14 residues. The V segment lost 2 bases and the J segment 7 bases; nucleotides outside the gene matches: 7. In germline, CDR1 is SGHDT, CDR2 YYEEEE. The CDR3 DNA reads TGTGCCAGCAGCTTACGACAGGGGATCTTTGGCTACACCTTC. Translated, it gives CASSLRQGIFGYTF.

This clonotype has ten or more counts. This chain connects TRBV2 to TRBJ1-5; D not resolved. The ends were cut back, 3 bases at V and 6 bases at J, with 15 bases in the middle. CDR1 SNHLY and CDR2 FYNNEI come from the germline V gene. The CDR3 is 15 amino acids. CDR3 DNA: TGTGCCAGCAGTGATATTGCCGGGGTCGCTCAGCCCCAGCATTTT. Translation gives CASSDIAGVAQPQHF. The entire variable domain, with the rest obtained from reference TRBV2 and TRBJ1-5, is as follows: EPEVTQTPSHQVTQMGQEVILRCVPISNHLYFYWYRQILGQKVEFLVSFYNNEISEKSEIFDDQFSVERPDGSNFTLKIRSTKLEDSAMYFCASSDIAGVAQPQHFGDGTRLSIL.

This rearrangement joins TRBV25-1 to TRBJ1-6, with D possibly TRBD1 on 5 matching bases. This CDR3 is built from 14 residues. V was shortened by 5 bases and J by 2 bases, with 7 bases between the two germline ends. Germline CDR1 reads MGHDK; CDR2 reads SYGVNS. CDR3 amino acids: CASSHRTYNSPLHF. The CDR3, as DNA: TGTGCCAGCAGTCACAGGACCTATAATTCACCCCTCCACTTT.

The sample holds many counts of this clonotype. The J gene is TRBJ1-6, the V gene TRBV29-1, with 7 positions matching TRBD1. Germline V gene sequence: CDR1 SQVTM, CDR2 ANQGSEA. After removal of 7 bases from V and 6 bases from J, the junction contained 6 bases not matched to a gene. CDR3 length: 13 residues. DNA for the CDR3: TGCAGCGCCGGGACAGACCTTAATTCACCCCTCCACTTT. This gives the protein CSAGTDLNSPLHF. Together with reference TRBV29-1 and TRBJ1-6, the CDR3 gives the full variable domain: SAVISQKPSRDICQRGTSLTIQCQVDSQVTMMFWYRQQPGQSLTLIATANQGSEATYESGFVIDKFPISRPNLTFSTLTVSNMSPEDSSIYLCSAGTDLNSPLHFGNGTRLTVT.

This clonotype was counted at least ten times. The gene calls are TRBV19 and TRBJ2-1; 10 bases match TRBD2. This CDR3 has 15 residues. The V and J ends lost 2 bases and 5 bases, in that order; junction bases with no gene match: 3. CDR1 and CDR2 (germline): LNHDA, SQIVND (reference sequence). CDR3 coding DNA: TGTGCCAGTAGTATACTAGCGGGAGCGGACAATGAGCAGTTCTTC. Its protein is CASSILAGADNEQFF.

The rearrangement links TRBV14 to TRBJ1-1; D perhaps matches TRBD1 (5 bases). In germline, CDR1 is SGHDN, CDR2 FVKESK. This CDR3 has 16 residues. V lost 6 bases to trimming and J lost 1 base, with 18 bases between them. The CDR3 sequence is CASSPTFGAQNTEAFF. CDR3 nucleotides: TGTGCCAGCAGTCCCACCTTTGGGGCCCAGAACACTGAAGCTTTCTTT.

Ten or more counts support this clonotype. This chain connects TRBV12-3 or TRBV12-4 to TRBJ2-5; tentatively, D is TRBD2 (6 bases). The CDR3 length is 15 residues. The ends were cut back, 4 bases at V and 0 bases at J, with 12 bases in the middle. In DNA form, the CDR3 reads TGTGCCAGCAGTTCTCGACTAGAGTACCAAGAGACCCAGTACTTC. Its protein product is CASSSRLEYQETQYF.

This clonotype was seen a few times. This chain links TRBV12-3 or TRBV12-4 with TRBJ2-7, with 8 bases identical to TRBD1. J was trimmed by 2 bases and V by 5 bases; bases with no gene match: 26. The CDR3 loop spans 21 amino acids. CDR3 sequence reads: CASSPFFVGQATDRTTYEQYF. For the CDR3, the DNA is TGTGCCAGCAGTCCCTTTTTTGTGGGACAGGCCACCGATAGGACCACCTACGAGCAGTACTTC.

This clonotype was seen only a few times. The J gene is TRBJ1-2, the V gene TRBV20-1; perhaps TRBD1 as D (6 bases). This CDR3 is 14 amino acids long. V shed 7 bases and J shed 3 bases, with 18 bases lying between them. CDR1 and CDR2 (germline): DFQATT, SNEGSKA (reference sequence). The CDR3 loop is CSVIRGFDDYGYTF. The CDR3 coding sequence is TGCAGTGTTATTAGGGGGTTCGATGACTATGGCTACACCTTC.

This clonotype was counted ten times or more. The V gene is TRBV5-1, the J gene TRBJ1-1; D remains ambiguous. The CDR3 is 15 amino acids. V was shortened by 4 bases and J by 0 bases, with 13 bases between the two germline ends. Germline values: CDR1 SGHRS, CDR2 YFSETQ. CDR3 sequence (DNA): TGCGCCAGCAGCGAGGGCCCCGGTCTGAACACTGAAGCTTTCTTT. This encodes CASSEGPGLNTEAFF.

This clonotype appeared many times. V is TRBV6-1 and J is TRBJ1-5; D is uncertain. CDR3 length equals 15 residues. Germline V lookup: CDR1 MNHNS, CDR2 SASEGT. V was trimmed by 0 bases and J by 2 bases, leaving 8 bases between them. Here the CDR3 reads CASSEAYWGNQPQHF. CDR3 in DNA: TGTGCCAGCAGTGAAGCGTACTGGGGCAATCAGCCCCAGCATTTT.

This clonotype was recorded at least ten times. The V call is TRBV6-2 or TRBV6-3, the J call TRBJ1-2; TRBD1 matches at 8 bases. CDR3 length: 14 amino acids. CDR1 and CDR2 from the germline V gene are MNHEY and SVGEGT. J lost 3 bases, V lost 6 bases, and 6 bases had no gene match. The CDR3 here is CASRSTGAYYGYTF. DNA for the CDR3: TGTGCCAGCAGATCGACAGGGGCCTACTATGGCTACACCTTC.

The rearrangement uses TRBV7-6 and TRBJ1-3, with D unresolved. Germline V gives CDR1 SGHVS, CDR2 FNYEAQ. The CDR3 extends over 14 amino acids. Trimming removed 1 base from V and 8 bases from J, with 12 bases in between. In nucleotides, the CDR3 is TGTGCCAGCAGCTTAGGTCCGGCTGGGGACACCATATATTTT. It translates to CASSLGPAGDTIYF.